These 28 T cell receptor beta chains were sequenced from one sample in a study of blood T cell repertoires in COVID-19 (dated by TCRdb to about 2020). Libraries were constructed by the immunoSEQ multiplex PCR assay. The source is immuneACCESS, and TCRdb retained only in-frame sequences with V and J called. Part of the clones is not carried over; for the studies checked, unresolved V genes explain less than half of this, and the remainder is unexplained. The sample profile shows more than 85,000 clones; 70% to 90% of them were found once. The ten largest account for around an eighth of the sample. The source material was peripheral blood. The source is a human donor in a cohort sampled during active COVID-19.

Concerning this clone itself: The junction departs from the called germline gene at one end, perhaps through a read error. This sequence joins TRBV11-1 and TRBJ2-7; possibly TRBD2 for D (5 bases). This CDR3 is 16 amino acids long. Germline assignment: CDR1 SGHAT and CDR2 FQDESV (reference sequence). CDR3 loop: CASSSPTSGMRYKQYF. DNA for the CDR3: TGTGCCAGCAGCTCCCCCACATCGGGGATGCGCTACAAGCAGTACTTC.

The V gene is TRBV6-2 or TRBV6-3, the J gene TRBJ1-5; 8 bases align to TRBD1. Germline V gene sequence: CDR1 MNHEY, CDR2 SVGEGT. This CDR3 is 17 amino acids long. Trimming took 4 bases from V and 0 from J; bases not matched to a gene: 8. In nucleotides, the CDR3 is TGTGCCAGCAGTTCGGACAGGGTGGGATATAGCAATCAGCCCCAGCATTTT. Amino acids: CASSSDRVGYSNQPQHF.

V and J are TRBV27 and TRBJ2-3; the D gene is possibly TRBD2 (6 bases). V was clipped by 6 bases and J by 2 bases, with 18 bases between them. The CDR3 runs 16 residues. Per the germline V gene, CDR1 is MNHEY and CDR2 is SMNVEV (reference sequence). CDR3 sequence (DNA): TGTGCCAGCAGCTTACAACTAGCAGATTCCACAGATACGCAGTATTTT. It yields the protein CASSLQLADSTDTQYF.

This clone showed up just a few times. This chain uses TRBV9 with TRBJ1-4; 8 positions match TRBD1. CDR3 size: 16 residues. V was pared by 0 bases and J by 3 bases, with 4 bases of the junction left unmatched. Germline CDR1 SGDLS, CDR2 YYNGEE. DNA for the CDR3: TGTGCCAGCAGCGTAGCGCAGGGGGCTGCTAATGAAAAACTGTTTTTT. Translated, it gives CASSVAQGAANEKLFF.

The chain is built from TRBV10-1 and TRBJ2-7, with 7 bases matching TRBD2. Germline trimming cut 8 bases from V and 3 bases from J; bases unmatched to any gene: 10. The CDR3 consists of 14 residues. Germline V lookup: CDR1 WNHNN, CDR2 SYGVQD (reference sequence). This CDR3 is CASGGVLGVYEQYF. DNA of the CDR3: TGCGCCAGCGGGGGGGTTTTAGGGGTCTACGAGCAGTACTTC.

The genes are TRBV30 and TRBJ2-5; the D gene is possibly TRBD2 (7 bases). This CDR3 contains 14 residues. Germline assignment: CDR1 GTSNPN and CDR2 SVGIG (reference sequence). Trimming took off 7 bases at V and 5 bases at J, with 20 bases between the two ends. CDR3: CAFSGEGGEETQYF. The CDR3 DNA sequence: TGTGCCTTCTCCGGGGAGGGGGGCGAGGAGACCCAGTACTTC.

The chain is built from TRBV5-1 and TRBJ2-1; 8 nucleotides align to TRBD2. V dropped 4 bases and J dropped 3; count of bases not matched to a gene: 6. Germline CDR1 and CDR2: SGHRS and YFSETQ. The CDR3 sequence is 15 residues long. The CDR3 nucleotides are TGCGCCAGCAGCCCGAGCGGGAGAGACTACAATGAGCAGTTCTTC. This gives the protein CASSPSGRDYNEQFF.

Note on this clone: The sample contains more than one DNA sequence encoding this CDR3. V gene TRBV7-2 combines with J gene TRBJ2-3; 11 bases agree with TRBD1. The germline V gene has CDR1 SGHTA and CDR2 FQGNSA. The length of the CDR3 is 15 residues. Germline trimming cut 5 bases from V and 3 bases from J; bases unmatched to any gene: 4. CDR3 coding DNA: TGTGCCAGCAGCCTGGACAGGGGGCTTACAGATACGCAGTATTTT. Protein sequence: CASSLDRGLTDTQYF.

The chain couples TRBV19 to TRBJ2-1; the match to TRBD2 covers 11 bases. This CDR3 comprises 17 residues. Unmatched junction bases numbered 12, after V lost 3 bases and J lost 8 bases. The V gene's germline CDR1 is LNHDA and CDR2 SQIVND (reference sequence). Here the CDR3 DNA reads TGTGCCAGTAGTATCCGACTAGCGGGAAGGTGGGTGGATGAGCAGTTCTTC. Translation: CASSIRLAGRWVDEQFF.

The chain links TRBV4-1 to TRBJ1-2; TRBD1 aligns across 7 bases. The CDR3 contains 14 residues. V lost 3 bases, J lost 4 bases, and 5 bases stayed unmatched. CDR1 and CDR2 (germline): MGHRA, YSYEKL. Here the CDR3 DNA reads TGCGCCAGCAGCCAGGGCAGGGGGGCCTATGGCTACACCTTC. Translation: CASSQGRGAYGYTF.

J is TRBJ1-5 and V is TRBV10-1; D is possibly TRBD1 (5 bases). Germline V lookup: CDR1 WNHNN, CDR2 SYGVQD (reference sequence). V lost 7 bases and J 5 bases, leaving 9 bases between the germline ends. The CDR3 runs 12 residues. The CDR3 DNA reads TGCGCCAGCATTCGGGGGTATCAGCCCCAGCATTTT. Protein product: CASIRGYQPQHF.

About this clone: At one end, the junction sequence differs from germline, possibly due to a read error. V and J are TRBV12-3 or TRBV12-4 and TRBJ1-2; D gene ambiguous. The length of the CDR3 is 12 residues. In nucleotides, the CDR3 is TGTGCCAGCAGTATAGCAGGAGCCGGCTACACCTTC. It is translated as CASSIAGAGYTF.

The V gene is TRBV28, the J gene TRBJ2-7; 13 positions match TRBD2. Trimming removed 4 bases from V and 3 bases from J; junction bases left unmatched: 3. Germline CDR1 MDHEN, CDR2 SYDVKM. This CDR3 comprises 15 residues. CDR3 loop: CASSSGTSGNYEQYF. Written as DNA, the CDR3 is TGTGCCAGCAGTTCAGGGACTAGCGGGAACTACGAGCAGTACTTC.

The chain recombines TRBV27 with TRBJ1-2; 9 nucleotides agree with TRBD1. The V segment lost 5 bases and the J segment 5 bases; nucleotides outside the gene matches: 15. Per the germline V gene, CDR1 is MNHEY and CDR2 is SMNVEV (reference sequence). The CDR3 length is 17 residues. The CDR3 here is CASSRTYRTGENYGYTF. CDR3 DNA sequence: TGTGCCAGCAGTCGCACGTACCGGACAGGGGAGAATTATGGCTACACCTTC.

Only one count was recorded for this clone. The chain is built from TRBV4-1 and TRBJ1-2; possibly TRBD1 for D (6 bases). The CDR3 runs 17 residues. The V gene's germline CDR1 is MGHRA and CDR2 YSYEKL. Trimming removed 0 bases from V and 0 bases from J, with 14 bases in between. The CDR3 loop is CASSQDSYRAANYGYTF. CDR3 nucleotides: TGCGCCAGCAGCCAAGATTCGTACAGGGCCGCTAACTATGGCTACACCTTC.

The chain couples TRBV5-4 to TRBJ2-2; 7 nucleotides agree with TRBD1. Losses at the gene ends were 3 bases for V and 9 bases for J; bases not matched to a gene: 5. This CDR3 region has 13 residues. Germline values: CDR1 SGHNT, CDR2 YYREEE (reference sequence). The CDR3 here is CASSWDSRRELFF. CDR3 coding DNA: TGTGCCAGCAGCTGGGACAGTCGCCGGGAGCTGTTTTTT.

The rearrangement joins TRBV12-5 to TRBJ1-1; possibly TRBD1 for D (5 bases). Germline V gene lookup returns CDR1 LGHNT and CDR2 FRNRAP. CDR3 length: 17 residues. V lost 1 base and J 5 bases, leaving 20 bases between the germline ends. The CDR3 DNA is TGTGCTAGTGGTTTGGCCCCTACGACAGATAGGGGAACTGAAGCTTTCTTT. Encoded protein: CASGLAPTTDRGTEAFF.

The chain employs TRBV12-5 and TRBJ1-5; 7 positions agree with TRBD1. The CDR3 spans 12 residues. Trimming took 5 bases from V and 5 from J; bases not matched to a gene: 0. Germline-derived CDR1 and CDR2 are LGHNT and FRNRAP. The CDR3 DNA is TGTGCTAGTGGTACAGGGGATCAGCCCCAGCATTTT. Its protein is CASGTGDQPQHF.

The chain uses TRBV6-5 and TRBJ1-6, with 7 bases fitting TRBD1. The CDR3 has 15 amino acids. Unmatched junction bases numbered 7, after V lost 2 bases and J lost 9 bases. Germline V lookup: CDR1 MNHEY, CDR2 SVGAGI. The DNA of the CDR3 is TGTGCCAGCAGTTACGGAGGGGGCGCAGGTTCACCCCTCCACTTT. Translating gives CASSYGGGAGSPLHF.

The chain recombines TRBV2 with TRBJ1-2; 9 nucleotides line up with TRBD1. V lost 6 bases to trimming and J lost 2 bases; unmatched junction nucleotides: 1. Per germline, CDR1 SNHLY and CDR2 FYNNEI. The CDR3 is made up of 13 amino acids. This CDR3 is CASSGTGNYGYTF. Here the CDR3 DNA reads TGTGCCAGCAGCGGGACAGGGAACTATGGCTACACCTTC.

J is TRBJ2-1 and V is TRBV2, with TRBD2 as a possible D gene (7 bases). The germline V gene encodes CDR1 SNHLY and CDR2 FYNNEI. V was clipped by 7 bases and J by 7 bases, with 17 bases between them. The length of the CDR3 is 14 residues. The CDR3 here is CASKRRERGNEQFF. The CDR3 nucleotides read TGTGCCAGCAAAAGGCGGGAGAGGGGGAATGAGCAGTTCTTC.

The rearrangement uses TRBV19 and TRBJ2-7, with no clear D. Per germline, CDR1 LNHDA and CDR2 SQIVND (reference sequence). The V end lost 2 bases, the J end lost 9 bases, and 17 bases lay between the germline ends. The length of the CDR3 is 14 residues. In DNA, the CDR3 is TGTGCCAGTAGTATAACTGGTGCCGCCCACGGGCAGTACTTC. Amino acids: CASSITGAAHGQYF.

The chain uses TRBV4-1 and TRBJ2-7; D remains unclear. CDR3 length equals 13 residues. The germline CDR1 and CDR2 sequences are MGHRA and YSYEKL. Trimming cost V 1 base and J 0 bases, with 4 bases left between them. The CDR3 is CASSQGHSYEQYF. CDR3 DNA: TGCGCCAGCAGCCAAGGACACTCCTACGAGCAGTACTTC.

This clone was counted a few times. The rearrangement joins TRBV7-9 to TRBJ1-2, with D tentatively TRBD1 (5 bases). Germline V gene sequence: CDR1 SEHNR, CDR2 FQNEAQ (reference sequence). Trimming shortened V by 1 base and J by 4 bases, and 10 bases separated the two germline ends. The CDR3 extends over 14 amino acids. CDR3 nucleotides: TGTGCCAGCAGCTTAGGGCAGGGCCCCTATGGCTACACCTTC. Amino acids: CASSLGQGPYGYTF.

This sequence joins TRBV30 and TRBJ2-3; 11 nucleotides line up with TRBD2. The germline gives CDR1 GTSNPN, CDR2 SVGIG (reference sequence). The CDR3 runs to 20 residues. V dropped 0 bases and J dropped 2; count of bases not matched to a gene: 16. In DNA, the CDR3 is TGTGCCTGGAGTGTCGCCCTAGCGGGGGGCCCGTGGCTACCCACAGATACGCAGTATTTT. Its translation is CAWSVALAGGPWLPTDTQYF.

This clone is a singleton in its sample. This chain joins TRBV14 and TRBJ2-3, with TRBD2 identical over 7 bases. The CDR3 is 17 residues long. V trimming: 4 bases; J trimming: 3 bases; junction bases outside the gene matches: 13. CDR1 and CDR2 from the germline V gene are SGHDN and FVKESK. The CDR3 nucleotides read TGTGCCAGCAGCCGTCCCGGTCTGCGGGGGAGAACAGATACGCAGTATTTT. Protein product: CASSRPGLRGRTDTQYF.

This clone was detected once. DNA for the CDR3: TGTGCCAGTAGTATAACGACAGGGGGGATGGCTTTCTTT. Its protein is CASSITTGGMAFF. The chain uses TRBV19 and TRBJ1-1, with TRBD1 identical over 9 bases. Germline lookup yields CDR1 LNHDA and CDR2 SQIVND (reference sequence). The CDR3 is made up of 13 amino acids. The J segment lost 11 bases and the V segment lost 2 bases, leaving 6 bases of the junction unmatched.

A single count supports this clone. The CDR3 sequence: CASSLEARSQGNIQYF. The CDR3 DNA reads TGCGCCAGCAGCTTGGAGGCGCGTAGCCAGGGAAACATTCAGTACTTC. This chain connects TRBV5-1 to TRBJ2-4; D is possibly TRBD1 (5 bases). Trimming removed 0 bases at V and 6 bases at J, with 16 bases between. The CDR3 sequence is 16 residues long. Germline V gene lookup returns CDR1 SGHRS and CDR2 YFSETQ.